This T cell receptor beta chain stems from a study of shared clonotypes between healthy human individuals. Across the study: CD8 memory received one plate per donor, CD8 naive two, CD4 memory three and CD4 naive three. Points from the study as a whole: The donor pool, a small one, limited the genetic and exposure-history diversity represented.

Concerning this clone: What it binds is unknown.

Germline V gene lookup returns CDR1 MNHNY and CDR2 SVGAGI (reference sequence). The CDR3 consists of 13 residues. V was pared by 11 bases and J by 2 bases, with 6 bases of the junction left unmatched. The material for each subset, its genomic DNA, was split evenly across several immunoSEQ plates. In replicate PCRs of sorted subsets, roughly 190 ng DNA, approximately 32,000 T cell genomes, was used. Using immunoSEQ multiplex PCR, the repertoire was profiled, and TCRdb retains in-frame clones only, with some absent. The sample consists of millions of clones, around 95% of them appearing once. Sequences were obtained from naive CD4+ T cells sorted from blood. The subset here: CD45RA+ positively selected. This clonotype was sampled from a young man in good health. V is TRBV6-6 and J is TRBJ1-5, with 7 bases lining up with TRBD1. The CDR3 reads CAGGQEGNQPQHF. In DNA, the CDR3 is TGTGCCGGAGGACAGGAGGGCAATCAGCCCCAGCATTTT.